These 18 T cell receptor beta chains share one sample of origin, sequenced in a study of T cell changes during pregnancy in multiple sclerosis. Clones were sequenced by immunoSEQ multiplex PCR, and TCRdb holds only the in-frame ones, with some missing. This sample yields about 130,000 clones, of which less than 97% are seen a single time; approximately 0.45% belongs to the top ten. The starting material was peripheral blood, obtained after pregnancy. The receptors shown here come from a female donor with multiple sclerosis, enrolled in a pregnancy study.

The chain recombines TRBV7-6 with TRBJ2-5; 8 positions agree with TRBD1. Germline CDR1 and CDR2: SGHVS and FNYEAQ. The CDR3 covers 15 residues. J lost 3 bases, V lost 5 bases, and 8 bases had no gene match. CDR3 amino acids: CASSLGTGVKETQYF. The CDR3 DNA is TGTGCCAGCAGCCTCGGGACAGGAGTAAAAGAGACCCAGTACTTC. Using reference TRBV7-6 and TRBJ2-5 for the parts outside the CDR3, the full variable domain is GAGVSQSPRYKVTKRGQDVALRCDPISGHVSLYWYRQALGQGPEFLTYFNYEAQQDKSGLPNDRFSAERPEGSISTLTIQRTEQRDSAMYRCASSLGTGVKETQYFGPGTRLLVL.

The V gene is TRBV5-4, the J gene TRBJ1-2; tentatively, D is TRBD1 (5 bases). From germline, CDR1 is SGHNT and CDR2 YYREEE (reference sequence). With 0 bases removed from V and 8 bases from J, the gap between germline ends came to 14 bases. The CDR3 totals 14 residues. This CDR3 is CASSLVGRAGGYTF. As DNA, the CDR3 is TGTGCCAGCAGCTTGGTAGGCAGGGCTGGCGGCTACACCTTC.

CDR3 protein: CASSPPTGNPYEQYF. For the CDR3, the DNA is TGTGCCAGCAGCCCCCCGACAGGAAATCCCTACGAGCAGTACTTC. V and J are TRBV6-5 and TRBJ2-7, with a tentative D call TRBD1 (6 bases). Per germline, CDR1 MNHEY and CDR2 SVGAGI. This CDR3 has 15 amino acids. Trimming stripped 6 bases from V and 2 bases from J, with 17 bases between.

This CDR3 reads CSVEQNGRVNTGELFF. CDR3 sequence (DNA): TGCAGCGTTGAACAAAACGGGAGGGTGAACACCGGGGAGCTGTTTTTT. The chain recombines TRBV29-1 with TRBJ2-2; 8 bases fit TRBD2. The J segment lost 1 base and the V segment lost 2 bases, leaving 6 bases of the junction unmatched. Germline V lookup: CDR1 SQVTM, CDR2 ANQGSEA. This CDR3 contains 16 residues.

The chain recombines TRBV7-9 with TRBJ1-3; no clear D gene. From germline, CDR1 is SEHNR and CDR2 FQNEAQ (reference sequence). V was pared by 1 base and J by 2 bases, with 9 bases between. The CDR3 runs to 15 residues. The CDR3, as DNA: TGTGCCAGCAGCTTAGACTGGGCTGCTGGAAACACCATATATTTT. Translating it yields CASSLDWAAGNTIYF.

The chain joins TRBV4-2 to TRBJ1-3, with no clear D. The CDR3 contains 16 residues. Looked up from germline, CDR1 is LGHNA and CDR2 is YNFKEQ. Trimming took 4 bases from V and 4 from J, leaving 17 bases between them. The CDR3 spells CASSRSEVLLGNTIYF. For the CDR3, the DNA is TGTGCCAGCAGCCGTTCCGAGGTTCTGCTCGGAAACACCATATATTTT.

The chain has TRBV7-2 and TRBJ2-7, with D possibly TRBD2 on 5 matching bases. Germline lookup yields CDR1 SGHTA and CDR2 FQGNSA. The germline V and J ends were trimmed by 1 base and 3 bases, with 10 bases remaining between them. The CDR3 runs to 14 residues. In nucleotides, the CDR3 is TGTGCCAGCAGCTTAGGGGAACTAGGCTACGAGCAGTACTTC. Amino acid sequence: CASSLGELGYEQYF.

The gene calls are TRBV5-1 and TRBJ2-5, with TRBD2 as a possible D gene (5 bases). V was trimmed by 7 bases and J by 5 bases, leaving 21 bases between them. Germline CDR1 and CDR2: SGHRS and YFSETQ. The CDR3 is made up of 15 amino acids. The CDR3 sequence: CASATLPGTTETQYF. CDR3 nucleotides: TGCGCCAGCGCTACTCTTCCGGGAACCACGGAGACCCAGTACTTC.

The chain couples TRBV4-2 to TRBJ2-7; 11 bases align to TRBD2. The ends lost 2 bases at V and 4 bases at J; junction bases unmatched: 7. The CDR3 is 16 amino acids. Per germline, CDR1 LGHNA and CDR2 YNFKEQ. The CDR3 is CASSQNRGLAAYEQYF. The CDR3 DNA reads as TGTGCCAGCAGCCAAAACCGGGGACTAGCGGCGTACGAGCAGTACTTC.

The V call is TRBV9, the J call TRBJ2-1, with D maybe TRBD1 (8 bases). Per the germline V gene, CDR1 is SGDLS and CDR2 is YYNGEE. Trimming removed 0 bases from V and 7 bases from J, with 23 bases in between. The CDR3 length is 18 residues. This chain's CDR3 is CASSVEGGGTGSGNEQFF. CDR3 DNA: TGTGCCAGCAGCGTAGAAGGGGGGGGGACAGGCTCCGGGAATGAGCAGTTCTTC.

This chain joins TRBV7-6 and TRBJ2-5, with TRBD2 identical over 9 bases. CDR3 length: 15 amino acids. Germline CDR1 and CDR2: SGHVS and FNYEAQ. Germline trimming cut 5 bases from V and 1 base from J; bases unmatched to any gene: 5. The CDR3 is CASSLLTSGQETQYF. The DNA for the CDR3 is TGTGCCAGCAGCCTGTTGACTAGCGGCCAAGAGACCCAGTACTTC.

CDR3 loop: CASSFRLPNQPQHF. The CDR3 DNA reads as TGTGCCAGCAGTTTCAGGTTGCCAAATCAGCCCCAGCATTTT. V gene TRBV28 combines with J gene TRBJ1-5; D unclear. Germline CDR1 reads MDHEN; CDR2 reads SYDVKM. This CDR3 has 14 amino acids. V was cut by 3 bases and J by 4 bases, with 10 bases left in between.

CDR3 bases: TGTGCCAGCATCGGTGCAGGGCCTTACAATGAGCAGTTCTTC. It translates to CASIGAGPYNEQFF. The rearrangement joins TRBV7-9 to TRBJ2-1; perhaps TRBD1 as D (5 bases). Germline loops: CDR1 SEHNR, CDR2 FQNEAQ (reference sequence). V lost 7 bases, J lost 4 bases, and 14 bases lay in between. This CDR3 is 14 amino acids long.

The chain carries TRBV5-4 and TRBJ2-5; D may be TRBD2 (7 bases). V lost 1 base, J lost 4 bases, and 14 bases lay in between. This CDR3 has 15 amino acids. Germline assignment: CDR1 SGHNT and CDR2 YYREEE (reference sequence). In DNA form, the CDR3 reads TGTGCCAGCAGCTTGAGGCCAGGGGAGGGAGAGACCCAGTACTTC. This sequence encodes CASSLRPGEGETQYF.

J is TRBJ2-3 and V is TRBV7-2, with 14 nucleotides matching TRBD2. CDR3 size: 19 residues. The V and J ends lost 4 bases and 2 bases, in that order; junction bases with no gene match: 11. Germline V lookup: CDR1 SGHTA, CDR2 FQGNSA. The CDR3 sequence: CASSYVGGTSGSFTDTQYF. The CDR3 DNA is TGTGCCAGCAGCTATGTGGGAGGGACTAGCGGGAGCTTCACAGATACGCAGTATTTT.

V gene TRBV4-1 combines with J gene TRBJ2-7; 7 positions match TRBD2. CDR3 size: 13 residues. The V gene's germline CDR1 is MGHRA and CDR2 YSYEKL. V lost 4 bases and J lost 5; bases outside the gene matches: 5. The CDR3 DNA sequence: TGCGCCAGCAGCCCTGCGGGGGTTGACGAGCAGTACTTC. As protein: CASSPAGVDEQYF.

The chain employs TRBV18 and TRBJ1-2; the D gene is possibly TRBD1 (5 bases). V was clipped by 3 bases and J by 6 bases, with 17 bases between them. CDR1 is KGHSH, CDR2 LQKENI, per germline. CDR3 length: 15 amino acids. CDR3 DNA sequence: TGTGCCAGCTCACCGGTTGGCAGACAGAAAAATGGCTACACCTTC. Amino acids: CASSPVGRQKNGYTF.

This chain connects TRBV7-9 to TRBJ2-1; perhaps TRBD1 as D (6 bases). Trimming stripped 5 bases from V and 5 bases from J, with 16 bases between. There are 15 residues in the CDR3. Germline V lookup: CDR1 SEHNR, CDR2 FQNEAQ (reference sequence). The CDR3 nucleotides read TGTGCCAGCAGCGAACAGGGCAGGCCCCACAATGAGCAGTTCTTC. Amino acids: CASSEQGRPHNEQFF.